This is a list of T cell receptor beta chains from one sample in a study of blood T cell repertoires in COVID-19. Clones were read by immunoSEQ multiplex PCR, and TCRdb kept only the in-frame ones, dropping some. The sample comprises about 150,000 clones, more than 75% of which are singletons, and less than 2.5% rests with the top ten. Sequencing was done on a sample of peripheral blood. These receptors were taken from a man aged 50 to 59 with active COVID-19. Both conserved end residues are part of each CDR3. D genes are given only for firm matches. The size entry is marked missing in some rows and otherwise reads once, few, many or a size class.

cdr3_length d_call clone_size j_call v_call cdr3_aa cdr3_nt
13 TRBD1 NA TRBJ1-1 TRBV7-2 CASSFRQGTEAFF TGTGCCAGCAGCTTCCGACAGGGGACTGAAGCTTTCTTT
16 TRBD1 NA TRBJ2-2 TRBV5-4 CASSARGQGNTGELFF TGTGCCAGCAGCGCGAGGGGGCAGGGGAACACCGGGGAGCTGTTTTTT
15 TRBD2 NA TRBJ2-1 TRBV27 CASKILAGPTNEQFF TGTGCCAGCAAAATACTAGCGGGTCCCACCAATGAGCAGTTCTTC
13 NA NA TRBJ2-5 TRBV7-2 CASSFGGLRTQYF TGTGCCAGCAGCTTTGGGGGGTTGAGGACCCAGTACTTC
16 TRBD2 NA TRBJ2-1 TRBV3-1/TRBV3-2 CASSQTSGASYNEQFF TGTGCCAGCAGCCAAACAAGCGGGGCCTCCTACAATGAGCAGTTCTTC
12 NA NA TRBJ2-1 TRBV7-2 CASSPSYNEQFF TGTGCCAGCAGCCCCAGCTACAATGAGCAGTTCTTC
19 TRBD2 NA TRBJ2-1 TRBV5-1 CASKLSLFGAGGPYNEQFF TGCGCCAGCAAGCTGAGCCTGTTTGGAGCGGGGGGGCCCTACAATGAGCAGTTCTTC
16 NA NA TRBJ2-7 TRBV4-3 CASSQDRQPPAYEQYF TGCGCCAGCAGCCAAGATCGACAGCCCCCCGCCTACGAGCAGTACTTC
14 TRBD1 NA TRBJ2-3 TRBV27 CASTRTGGAGTQYF TGTGCCAGCACCAGGACAGGGGGCGCAGGTACGCAGTATTTT
15 NA NA TRBJ1-6 TRBV7-8 CATGLLGGSESPLHF TGTGCCACCGGCCTACTAGGGGGAAGTGAATCACCCCTCCACTTT
17 TRBD2 NA TRBJ2-5 TRBV4-1 CASSPGSVAGYQETQYF TGCGCCAGCAGCCCGGGTAGCGTAGCGGGGTATCAAGAGACCCAGTACTTC
14 NA NA TRBJ2-4 TRBV7-9 CASSSEGTKNIQYF TGTGCCAGCAGCTCGGAAGGGACTAAAAACATTCAGTACTTC
20 NA NA TRBJ2-1 TRBV11-2 CASSLEPLFRVRRPGNEQFF TGTGCCAGCAGCTTAGAGCCCCTATTCAGGGTCCGGCGCCCAGGCAATGAGCAGTTCTTC
14 TRBD1 NA TRBJ2-5 TRBV19 CASSWTGGQETQYF TGTGCCAGTAGCTGGACAGGGGGTCAAGAGACCCAGTACTTC
14 TRBD2 NA TRBJ2-5 TRBV24-1 CATRASGGTETQYF TGTGCCACCAGGGCTAGCGGGGGTACGGAGACCCAGTACTTC
14 NA NA TRBJ1-2 TRBV6-5 CASSYSTAAVGYTF TGTGCCAGCAGTTACTCGACAGCCGCGGTTGGCTACACCTTC
13 NA NA TRBJ1-3 TRBV5-6 CASSLTHTTTIYF TGTGCCAGCAGCTTAACCCACACTACCACCATATATTTT
14 NA NA TRBJ1-5 TRBV5-8 CASSQQGSNQPQHF TGTGCCAGCAGCCAACAGGGTAGCAATCAGCCCCAGCATTTT
14 TRBD1 NA TRBJ1-2 TRBV7-9 CASVRDRANYGYTF TGTGCCAGCGTCCGGGACAGAGCTAACTATGGCTACACCTTC
13 TRBD1 NA TRBJ1-3 TRBV3-1/TRBV3-2 CASSREGAHTIYF TGTGCCAGCAGCCGAGAGGGGGCACACACCATATATTTT
17 NA NA TRBJ1-5 TRBV7-2 CASSWSITGRGNQPQHF TGTGCCAGCAGCTGGAGCATCACGGGAAGAGGCAATCAGCCCCAGCATTTT
14 NA NA TRBJ1-6 TRBV19 CASSTAGVDSPLHF TGTGCCAGTAGTACGGCAGGGGTGGATTCACCCCTCCACTTT
17 TRBD2 few TRBJ2-4 TRBV7-8 CASSLMSVGLAGNIQYF TGTGCCAGCAGCTTAATGTCGGTGGGACTAGCCGGAAACATTCAGTACTTC
15 TRBD1 NA TRBJ2-7 TRBV6-5 CASSQRDRGLHEQYF TGTGCCAGCAGTCAACGGGACAGGGGGCTCCACGAGCAGTACTTC
16 TRBD1 NA TRBJ1-6 TRBV7-2 CASSLYPTGPRSPLHF TGTGCCAGCAGCTTATACCCGACAGGGCCTAGGTCACCCCTCCACTTT
16 TRBD2 once TRBJ2-7 TRBV7-3 CASSPQGLVGRSEQYF TGTGCCAGCAGCCCCCAAGGACTAGTTGGACGCTCCGAGCAGTACTTC
13 TRBD1 NA TRBJ1-2 TRBV6-5 CASSKAGQGRYTF TGTGCCAGCAGCAAAGCCGGACAGGGGCGTTACACCTTC
15 NA NA TRBJ1-4 TRBV15 CATGGGSSPNEKLFF TGTGCCACCGGGGGGGGTTCCTCCCCTAATGAAAAACTGTTTTTT
14 NA NA TRBJ2-2 TRBV6-5 CASSRGIRPGELFF TGTGCCAGCAGCAGAGGGATAAGGCCCGGGGAGCTGTTTTTT
16 TRBD2 NA TRBJ2-7 TRBV4-1 CASSLEAGESSYEQYF TGCGCCAGCAGCCTGGAGGCGGGGGAGAGCTCCTACGAGCAGTACTTC
13 NA NA TRBJ1-2 TRBV5-6 CASSLGGPYGYTF TGTGCCAGCAGCTTGGGCGGGCCCTATGGCTACACCTTC
17 TRBD2 NA TRBJ2-1 TRBV7-8 CASSSKAGLPGRGEQFF TGTGCCAGCAGCTCAAAAGCGGGGTTGCCCGGGCGGGGAGAGCAGTTCTTC
12 NA NA TRBJ2-5 TRBV3-1/TRBV3-2 CASSRGQETQYF TGTGCCAGCAGCAGGGGCCAAGAGACCCAGTACTTC
16 NA NA TRBJ1-2 TRBV19 CASTTWGRDSSYGYTF TGTGCCAGTACCACATGGGGGAGGGATTCCTCCTATGGCTACACCTTC
14 TRBD1 NA TRBJ2-1 TRBV11-2 CASSPLKDRHEQFF TGTGCCAGCAGCCCCCTAAAGGACAGGCATGAGCAGTTCTTC
18 NA NA TRBJ2-6 TRBV21-1 CASSKLTGTRSGANVLTF TGTGCCAGCAGCAAACTGACAGGAACCCGCTCTGGGGCCAACGTCCTGACTTTC
15 NA NA TRBJ2-5 TRBV5-8 CASSLGRRGQETQYF TGTGCCAGCAGCTTGGGGCGGCGGGGACAAGAGACCCAGTACTTC
14 TRBD1 NA TRBJ2-1 TRBV4-2 CASSHGQGIDEQFF TGTGCCAGCAGCCACGGACAGGGGATCGATGAGCAGTTCTTC
16 NA NA TRBJ1-5 TRBV21-1 CASSKARTASNQPQHF TGTGCCAGCAGCAAAGCCCGGACAGCTAGCAATCAGCCCCAGCATTTT
15 NA once TRBJ2-3 TRBV30 CAWSVGGASTDTQYF TGTGCCTGGAGTGTAGGGGGGGCCAGCACAGATACGCAGTATTTT
16 TRBD2 NA TRBJ2-5 TRBV5-1 CASSFLAGGIQETQYF TGCGCCAGCAGCTTCTTAGCGGGGGGCATCCAAGAGACCCAGTACTTC
13 NA NA TRBJ2-2 TRBV27 CASIQGRTGELFF TGTGCCAGCATACAGGGGAGGACCGGGGAGCTGTTTTTT
20 TRBD2 NA TRBJ2-1 TRBV4-2 CASSQVQSSLAGLPYNEQFF TGTGCCAGCAGCCAAGTTCAATCGTCGCTAGCGGGGCTTCCCTACAATGAGCAGTTCTTC
15 NA NA TRBJ2-7 TRBV14 CASSIGGPVSYEQYF TGTGCCAGCAGCATCGGCGGCCCCGTTAGCTACGAGCAGTACTTC
11 NA NA TRBJ1-2 TRBV10-3 CAISDEKGYTF TGTGCCATCAGTGATGAGAAAGGCTACACCTTC
16 NA few TRBJ1-4 TRBV7-2 CASSLGNRRTNEKLFF TGTGCCAGCAGCTTAGGCAACAGGCGGACTAATGAAAAACTGTTTTTT
16 TRBD2 once TRBJ2-5 TRBV10-3 CAISESGGGARETQYF TGTGCCATCAGTGAATCTGGCGGGGGGGCTAGAGAGACCCAGTACTTC